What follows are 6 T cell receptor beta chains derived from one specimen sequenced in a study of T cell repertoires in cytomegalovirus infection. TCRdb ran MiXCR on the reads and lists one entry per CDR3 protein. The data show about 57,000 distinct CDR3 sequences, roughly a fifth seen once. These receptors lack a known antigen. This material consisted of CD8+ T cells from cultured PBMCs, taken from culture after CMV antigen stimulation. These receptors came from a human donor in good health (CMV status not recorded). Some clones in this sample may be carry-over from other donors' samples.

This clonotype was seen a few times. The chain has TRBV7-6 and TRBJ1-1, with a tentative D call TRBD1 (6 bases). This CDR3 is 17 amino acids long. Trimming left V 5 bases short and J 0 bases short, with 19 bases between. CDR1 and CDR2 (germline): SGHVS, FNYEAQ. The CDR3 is CASSPKGRGAMNTEAFF. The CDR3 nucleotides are TGTGCCAGCAGCCCCAAGGGCAGGGGAGCTATGAACACTGAAGCTTTCTTT.

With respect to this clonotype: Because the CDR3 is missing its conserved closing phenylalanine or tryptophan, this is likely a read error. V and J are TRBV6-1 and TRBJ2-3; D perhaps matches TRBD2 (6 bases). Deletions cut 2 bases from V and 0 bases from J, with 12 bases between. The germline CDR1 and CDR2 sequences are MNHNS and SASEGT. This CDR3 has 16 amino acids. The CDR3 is CASSERVGLSTDTQYY. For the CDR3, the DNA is TGTGCCAGCAGTGAACGTGTGGGACTTAGCACAGATACGCAGTATTAT.

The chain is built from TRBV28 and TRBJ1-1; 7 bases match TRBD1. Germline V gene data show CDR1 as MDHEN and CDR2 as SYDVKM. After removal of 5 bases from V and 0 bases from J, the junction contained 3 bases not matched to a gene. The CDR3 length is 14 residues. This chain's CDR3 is CASSPTGMNTEAFF. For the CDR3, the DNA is TGTGCCAGCAGTCCGACAGGGATGAACACTGAAGCTTTCTTT.

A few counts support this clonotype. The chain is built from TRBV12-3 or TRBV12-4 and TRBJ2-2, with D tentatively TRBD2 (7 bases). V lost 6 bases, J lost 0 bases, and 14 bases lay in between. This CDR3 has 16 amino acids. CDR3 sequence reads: CASSPYGGPNTGELFF. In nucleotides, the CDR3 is TGTGCCAGCAGCCCTTACGGGGGGCCGAACACCGGGGAGCTGTTTTTT.

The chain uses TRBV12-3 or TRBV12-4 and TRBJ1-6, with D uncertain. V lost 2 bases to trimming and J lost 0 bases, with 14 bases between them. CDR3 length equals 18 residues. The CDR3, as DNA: TGTGCCAGCAGTTTAAGAGGAGCTCTCGTCTCCTATAATTCACCCCTCCACTTT. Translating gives CASSLRGALVSYNSPLHF.

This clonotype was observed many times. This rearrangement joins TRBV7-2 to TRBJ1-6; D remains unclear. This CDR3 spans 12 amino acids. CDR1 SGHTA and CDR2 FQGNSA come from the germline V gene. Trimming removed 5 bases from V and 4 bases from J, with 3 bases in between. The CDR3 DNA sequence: TGTGCCAGCAGCCTTTATAATTCACCCCTCCACTTT. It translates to CASSLYNSPLHF. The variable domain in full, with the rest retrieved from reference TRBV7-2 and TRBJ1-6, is GAGVSQSPSNKVTEKGKDVELRCDPISGHTALYWYRQSLGQGLEFLIYFQGNSAPDKSGLPSDRFSAERTGGSVSTLTIQRTQQEDSAVYLCASSLYNSPLHFGNGTRLTVT.